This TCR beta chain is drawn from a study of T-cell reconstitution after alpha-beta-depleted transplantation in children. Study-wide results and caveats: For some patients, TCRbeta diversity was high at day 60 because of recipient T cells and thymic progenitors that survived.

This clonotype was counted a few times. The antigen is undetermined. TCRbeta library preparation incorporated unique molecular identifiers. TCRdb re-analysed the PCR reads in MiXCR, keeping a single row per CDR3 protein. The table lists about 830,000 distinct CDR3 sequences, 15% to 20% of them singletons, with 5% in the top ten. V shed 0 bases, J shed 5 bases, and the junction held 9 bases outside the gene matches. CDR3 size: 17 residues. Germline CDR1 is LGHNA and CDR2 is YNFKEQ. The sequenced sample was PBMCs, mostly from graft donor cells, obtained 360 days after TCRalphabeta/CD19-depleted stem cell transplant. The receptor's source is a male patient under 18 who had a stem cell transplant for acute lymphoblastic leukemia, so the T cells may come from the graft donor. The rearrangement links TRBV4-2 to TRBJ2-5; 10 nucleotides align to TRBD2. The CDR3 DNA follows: TGTGCCAGCAGCCAAGATCGTCGAGCGGGAGGGAGGGAGACCCAGTACTTC. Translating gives CASSQDRRAGGRETQYF.